Sequencing of this TCR beta chain was carried out in a study of blood T cell repertoires in COVID-19. The authors' processing: Reference gene primers were amplified, and this amplification served to estimate nucleated cell counts. The assay was immunoSEQ multiplex PCR, and TCRdb's table has in-frame clones only and misses some. That table supplies the V and J calls and clone size; D and trimming were determined from the DNA. Here the sample spans some 170,000 clones, over 85% being singletons. CDR3 length: 14 residues. V lost 5 bases, J lost 0 bases, and 11 bases lay in between. CDR1 LGHDT and CDR2 YNNKEL come from the germline V gene (reference sequence).

The clonotype was recovered from a man aged 60 to 69 with active or convalescent COVID-19. The gene calls are TRBV3-1 (or the pseudogene TRBV3-2) and TRBJ2-7; D is possibly TRBD1 (6 bases). The sequenced sample was peripheral blood. The CDR3 region is CASSALGGSYEQYF. DNA of the CDR3: TGTGCCAGCAGCGCATTAGGGGGCTCCTACGAGCAGTACTTC.